The 17 T cell receptor beta chains reported below all come from one sample, sequenced in a study of T-cell reconstitution after alpha-beta-depleted transplantation in children. Researchers prepared the TCRbeta library using unique molecular identifiers, the study reports. One entry per CDR3 protein results from TCRdb running MiXCR on the PCR reads. The table lists around 200,000 distinct CDR3 sequences, 6% to 7% of them singletons, with around 3% in the top ten. The sample was PBMCs from the stem cell graft donor, taken from the stem cell graft. These receptor sequences come from a human donor who donated a stem cell graft to a child with Wiskott-Aldrich syndrome.

The chain employs TRBV2 and TRBJ1-1; D perhaps matches TRBD1 (6 bases). Trimming removed 2 bases from V and 6 bases from J, with 13 bases in between. This CDR3 spans 14 amino acids. Germline V lookup: CDR1 SNHLY, CDR2 FYNNEI. Here the CDR3 reads CASSENQGYAEAFF. In nucleotides, the CDR3 is TGTGCCAGCAGTGAAAATCAGGGGTACGCTGAAGCTTTCTTT.

This clonotype was seen ten or more times. This chain connects TRBV5-6 to TRBJ2-7; no definite D call. CDR3 length equals 14 residues. Trimming pared 0 bases from V and 4 bases from J, leaving 11 bases between. Per germline, CDR1 SGHDT and CDR2 YYEEEE. The CDR3 is CASSLGPATYEQYF. DNA of the CDR3: TGTGCCAGCAGCTTGGGTCCAGCTACATACGAGCAGTACTTC.

This clonotype was detected ten times or more. The CDR3 DNA reads TGTGCCAGCAGCCGCCTACTTCCCACAGATACGCAGTATTTT. It translates to CASSRLLPTDTQYF. V and J are TRBV7-9 and TRBJ2-3; D not resolved. V was trimmed by 5 bases and J by 2 bases, leaving 11 bases between them. The CDR3 spans 14 residues. Germline V gives CDR1 SEHNR, CDR2 FQNEAQ (reference sequence).

This clonotype came up many times. The chain carries TRBV7-9 and TRBJ1-1, with D tentatively TRBD1 (6 bases). From germline, CDR1 is SEHNR and CDR2 FQNEAQ (reference sequence). This CDR3 spans 14 amino acids. Trimming took off 4 bases at V and 6 bases at J, with 15 bases between the two ends. CDR3 bases: TGTGCCAGCAGCTCCCTCGGGGGCGTCGCTGAAGCTTTCTTT. It translates to CASSSLGGVAEAFF.

This clonotype occurred many times. The chain carries TRBV6-6 and TRBJ1-2; the D is unclear. Between the trimmed V and J ends, which lost 0 bases and 3 bases, there was a span of 5 bases. The CDR3 spans 13 residues. Germline values: CDR1 MNHNY, CDR2 SVGAGI (reference sequence). The CDR3 coding sequence is TGTGCCAGCAGTTACTCATGGGACTATGGCTACACCTTC. Its translation is CASSYSWDYGYTF.

Ten or more counts support this clonotype. The V and J genes are TRBV4-2 and TRBJ2-1, with no clear D. The length of the CDR3 is 16 residues. With 3 bases removed from V and 0 bases from J, the gap between germline ends came to 12 bases. Germline V CDR1 and CDR2: LGHNA, YNFKEQ. The CDR3: CASSQTTVSSYNEQFF. CDR3 nucleotide sequence: TGTGCCAGCAGCCAGACGACTGTAAGCTCCTACAATGAGCAGTTCTTC.

This clonotype was counted ten times or more. This rearrangement joins TRBV10-3 to TRBJ2-1; perhaps TRBD2 as D (6 bases). The CDR3 runs 13 residues. Per the germline V gene, CDR1 is ENHRY and CDR2 is SYGVKD. Trimming pared 10 bases from V and 4 bases from J, leaving 14 bases between. This CDR3 reads CASGISGYNEQFF. The CDR3 nucleotides read TGTGCCAGCGGGATCTCAGGGTACAATGAGCAGTTCTTC.

This clonotype has at least ten counts. This chain connects TRBV12-3 or TRBV12-4 to TRBJ2-3; D not resolved. This CDR3 is built from 12 residues. V was cut by 6 bases and J by 7 bases, with 11 bases left in between. The CDR3 loop is CASSMTRNTQYF. DNA for the CDR3: TGTGCCAGCAGCATGACGAGGAATACGCAGTATTTT.

Many counts were recorded for this clonotype. The genes are TRBV6-5 and TRBJ2-6, with D uncertain. The CDR3 has 19 amino acids. Germline assignment: CDR1 MNHEY and CDR2 SVGAGI. V was pared by 2 bases and J by 0 bases, with 17 bases between. Written as DNA, the CDR3 is TGTGCCAGCAGTTACGACATTTATAGGTTCTCCTCTGGGGCCAACGTCCTGACTTTC. It translates to CASSYDIYRFSSGANVLTF.

This clonotype was detected a few times. The rearrangement joins TRBV5-5 to TRBJ2-7, with 10 bases lining up with TRBD1. V lost 5 bases to trimming and J lost 4 bases; unmatched junction nucleotides: 6. The germline gives CDR1 SGHKS, CDR2 YYEKEE (reference sequence). The CDR3 consists of 14 residues. CDR3 coding DNA: TGTGCCAGCAGACCGACAGGGGGCCGGTACGAGCAGTACTTC. Translation gives CASRPTGGRYEQYF.

This chain connects TRBV4-3 to TRBJ2-7; perhaps TRBD2 as D (7 bases). The V and J ends lost 0 bases and 9 bases respectively, with 18 bases between them. The CDR3 is 15 amino acids. The germline gives CDR1 LGHNA, CDR2 YSLEER. CDR3 amino acids: CASSQDMSGGRRQYF. DNA for the CDR3: TGCGCCAGCAGCCAAGATATGTCGGGGGGCCGGAGGCAGTACTTC.

The J gene is TRBJ1-1, the V gene TRBV2; D is undetermined. The CDR3 is made up of 13 amino acids. Trimming shortened V by 5 bases and J by 0 bases, and 7 bases separated the two germline ends. CDR1 and CDR2 from the germline V gene are SNHLY and FYNNEI. The CDR3 protein is CASSRKMNTEAFF. The CDR3 DNA follows: TGTGCCAGCAGTAGGAAGATGAACACTGAAGCTTTCTTT.

The CDR3 DNA follows: TGTGCCAGCAGTTTTTCGCGCAGGGGGAACACCGGGGAGCTGTTTTTT. Translation: CASSFSRRGNTGELFF. The J gene is TRBJ2-2, the V gene TRBV12-3 or TRBV12-4; TRBD1 is a possible D gene (6 bases). Trimming removed 3 bases from V and 1 base from J, with 12 bases in between. The CDR3 is made up of 16 amino acids.

Ten or more counts support this clonotype. This chain joins TRBV7-9 and TRBJ2-7; 9 nucleotides agree with TRBD1. Germline assignment: CDR1 SEHNR and CDR2 FQNEAQ (reference sequence). The ends lost 5 bases at V and 2 bases at J; junction bases unmatched: 1. The CDR3 length is 13 residues. The CDR3 bases are TGTGCCAGCAGCAGACAGGGGGCCTACGAGCAGTACTTC. Protein sequence: CASSRQGAYEQYF.

This clonotype was counted ten times or more. The chain uses TRBV9 and TRBJ2-1, with 15 nucleotides matching TRBD2. Per the germline V gene, CDR1 is SGDLS and CDR2 is YYNGEE. CDR3 length: 18 residues. Trimming cost V 4 bases and J 5 bases; bases outside gene matches: 10. DNA for the CDR3: TGTGCCAGCAGCTTGGGACTAGCGGGAGGACTCCTCGACAATGAGCAGTTCTTC. This encodes CASSLGLAGGLLDNEQFF.

This clonotype was seen many times. The genes are TRBV7-9 and TRBJ2-5; D might be TRBD2 (5 bases). CDR3 length: 15 residues. Trimming pared 4 bases from V and 2 bases from J, leaving 14 bases between. CDR1 and CDR2 from the germline V gene are SEHNR and FQNEAQ (reference sequence). The CDR3 loop reads CASSSRERWQETQYF. In DNA, the CDR3 is TGTGCCAGCAGCTCGAGGGAGCGGTGGCAAGAGACCCAGTACTTC.

This clonotype was detected ten times or more. The J gene is TRBJ1-5, the V gene TRBV12-3 or TRBV12-4; D is ambiguous. V shed 2 bases and J shed 9 bases, with 11 bases lying between them. This CDR3 has 13 residues. As DNA, the CDR3 is TGTGCCAGCAGTTTATCAACAGTCGGGCCCCAGCATTTT. Translated, it gives CASSLSTVGPQHF.